Sequencing of this T cell receptor beta chain was carried out in a study of shared clonotypes between healthy human individuals. Study-level points and caveats: Naive subsets tended to show greater estimated richness than memory subsets.

The CDR3 contains 12 residues. Trimming removed 3 bases from V and 5 bases from J, with 5 bases in between. The germline V gene has CDR1 MDHEN and CDR2 SYDVKM. Assay used: immunoSEQ multiplex PCR; TCRdb lists only in-frame clones, some missing. The table records 2,500,000 or so clones, roughly 92% of them present only once. This clone was detected a few times. The target antigen is unknown. The chain is built from TRBV28 and TRBJ1-5; D not resolved. The material sequenced was naive CD4+ T cells from PBMCs. Subset defined: CD45RA+ positively selected. The clonotype comes from a man aged 18-30 years in good health. Some clones in this sample may be carry-over from other donors' samples. CDR3 coding DNA: TGTGCCAGCAGTTTCCTCCATCAGCCCCAGCATTTT. This sequence encodes CASSFLHQPQHF.